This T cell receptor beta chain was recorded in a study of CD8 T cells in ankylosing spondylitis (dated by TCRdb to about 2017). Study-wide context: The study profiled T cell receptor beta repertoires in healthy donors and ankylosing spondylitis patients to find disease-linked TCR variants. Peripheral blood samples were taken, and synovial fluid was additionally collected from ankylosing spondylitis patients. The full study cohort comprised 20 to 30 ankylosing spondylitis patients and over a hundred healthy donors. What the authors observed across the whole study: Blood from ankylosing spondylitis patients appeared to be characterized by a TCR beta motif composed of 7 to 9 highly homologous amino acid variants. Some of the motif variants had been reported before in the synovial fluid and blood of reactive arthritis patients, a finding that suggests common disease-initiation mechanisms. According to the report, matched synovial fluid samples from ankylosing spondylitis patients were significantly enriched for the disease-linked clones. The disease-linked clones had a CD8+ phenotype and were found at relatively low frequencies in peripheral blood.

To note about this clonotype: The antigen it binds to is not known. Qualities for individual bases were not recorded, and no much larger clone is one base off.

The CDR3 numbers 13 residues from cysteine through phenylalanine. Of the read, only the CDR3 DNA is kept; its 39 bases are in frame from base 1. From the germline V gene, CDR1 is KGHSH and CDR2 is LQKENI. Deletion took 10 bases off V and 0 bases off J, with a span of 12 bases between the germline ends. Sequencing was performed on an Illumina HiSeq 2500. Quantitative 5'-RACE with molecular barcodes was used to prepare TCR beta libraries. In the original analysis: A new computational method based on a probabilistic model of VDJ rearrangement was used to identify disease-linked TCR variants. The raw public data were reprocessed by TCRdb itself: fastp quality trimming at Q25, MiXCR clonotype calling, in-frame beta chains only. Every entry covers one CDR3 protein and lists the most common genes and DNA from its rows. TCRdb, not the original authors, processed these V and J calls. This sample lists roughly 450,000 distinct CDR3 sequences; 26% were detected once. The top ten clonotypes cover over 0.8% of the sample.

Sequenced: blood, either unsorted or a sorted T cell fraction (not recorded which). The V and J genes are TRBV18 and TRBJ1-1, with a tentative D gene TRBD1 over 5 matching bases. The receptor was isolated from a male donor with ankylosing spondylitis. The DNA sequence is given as TGTGCCACTCACCTCAGGGTGAACACTGAAGCTTTCTTT. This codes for CATHLRVNTEAFF.